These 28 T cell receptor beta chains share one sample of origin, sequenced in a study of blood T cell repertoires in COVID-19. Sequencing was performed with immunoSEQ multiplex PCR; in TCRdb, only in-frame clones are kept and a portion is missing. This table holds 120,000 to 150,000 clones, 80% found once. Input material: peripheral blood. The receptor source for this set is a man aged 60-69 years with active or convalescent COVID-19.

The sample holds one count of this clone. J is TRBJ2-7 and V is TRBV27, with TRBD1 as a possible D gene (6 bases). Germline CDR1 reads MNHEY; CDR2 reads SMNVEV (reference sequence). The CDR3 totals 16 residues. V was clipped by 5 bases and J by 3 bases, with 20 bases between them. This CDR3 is CASSPSTGQRGYEQYF. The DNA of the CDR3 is TGTGCCAGCAGTCCCTCGACCGGACAGAGGGGCTACGAGCAGTACTTC.

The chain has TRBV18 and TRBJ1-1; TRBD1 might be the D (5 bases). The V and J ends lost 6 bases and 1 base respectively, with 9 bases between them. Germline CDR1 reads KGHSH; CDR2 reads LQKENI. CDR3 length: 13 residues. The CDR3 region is CASSSGQNTEAFF. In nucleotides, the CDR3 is TGTGCCAGCTCGTCCGGACAGAACACTGAAGCTTTCTTT.

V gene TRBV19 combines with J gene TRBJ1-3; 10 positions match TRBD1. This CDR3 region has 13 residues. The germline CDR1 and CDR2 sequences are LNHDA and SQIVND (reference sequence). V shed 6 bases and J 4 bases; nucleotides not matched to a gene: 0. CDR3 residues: CASRTGGGNTIYF. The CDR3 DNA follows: TGTGCCAGTAGGACAGGGGGCGGAAACACCATATATTTT.

The CDR3 region has the DNA TGTGCCAGCAGCTTACTCTGGTTAGGGCAGGGAGGAATAGATACGCAGTATTTT. As protein: CASSLLWLGQGGIDTQYF. This chain connects TRBV7-9 to TRBJ2-3, with a tentative D call TRBD2 (6 bases). Trimming pared 2 bases from V and 5 bases from J, leaving 23 bases between. The germline V gene has CDR1 SEHNR and CDR2 FQNEAQ (reference sequence). This CDR3 contains 18 residues.

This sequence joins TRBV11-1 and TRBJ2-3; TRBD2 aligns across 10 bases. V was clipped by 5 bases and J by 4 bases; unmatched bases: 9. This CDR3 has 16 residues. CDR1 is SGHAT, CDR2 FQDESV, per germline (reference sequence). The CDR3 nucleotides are TGTGCCAGCAGCCGGGGATCGGGACTAGCGCCAGATACGCAGTATTTT. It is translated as CASSRGSGLAPDTQYF.

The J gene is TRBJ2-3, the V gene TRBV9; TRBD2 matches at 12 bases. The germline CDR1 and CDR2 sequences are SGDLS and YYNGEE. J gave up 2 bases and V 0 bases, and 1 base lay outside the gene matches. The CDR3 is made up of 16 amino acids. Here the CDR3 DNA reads TGTGCCAGCAGCGTAGGACTAGCGGGAGACACAGATACGCAGTATTTT. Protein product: CASSVGLAGDTDTQYF.

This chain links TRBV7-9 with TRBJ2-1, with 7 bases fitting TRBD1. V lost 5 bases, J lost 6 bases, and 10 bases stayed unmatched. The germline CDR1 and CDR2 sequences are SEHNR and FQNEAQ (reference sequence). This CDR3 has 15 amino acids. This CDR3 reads CASSPTGDPSNEQFF. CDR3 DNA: TGTGCCAGCAGCCCTACAGGGGATCCCTCCAATGAGCAGTTCTTC.

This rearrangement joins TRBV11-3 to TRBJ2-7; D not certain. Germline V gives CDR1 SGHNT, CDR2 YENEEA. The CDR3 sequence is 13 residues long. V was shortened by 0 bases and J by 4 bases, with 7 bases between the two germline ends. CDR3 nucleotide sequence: TGTGCCAGCAGCTTAGACAGGCATTACGAGCAGTACTTC. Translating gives CASSLDRHYEQYF.

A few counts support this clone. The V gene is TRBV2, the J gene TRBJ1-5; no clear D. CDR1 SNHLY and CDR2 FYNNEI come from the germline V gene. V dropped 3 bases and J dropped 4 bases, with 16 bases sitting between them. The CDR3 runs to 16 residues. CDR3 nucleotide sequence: TGTGCCAGCAGTGAGGGAGTTGCCGGTCCGAATCAGCCCCAGCATTTT. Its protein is CASSEGVAGPNQPQHF.

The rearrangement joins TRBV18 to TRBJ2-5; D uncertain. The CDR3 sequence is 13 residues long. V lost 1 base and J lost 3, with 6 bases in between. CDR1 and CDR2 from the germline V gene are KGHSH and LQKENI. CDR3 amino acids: CASSPRTEETQYF. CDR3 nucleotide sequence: TGTGCCAGCTCACCACGAACAGAAGAGACCCAGTACTTC.

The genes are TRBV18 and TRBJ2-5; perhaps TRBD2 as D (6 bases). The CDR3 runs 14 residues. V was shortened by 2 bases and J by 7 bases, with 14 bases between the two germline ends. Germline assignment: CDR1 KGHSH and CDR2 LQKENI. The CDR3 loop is CASSPEREVGTQYF. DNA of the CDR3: TGTGCCAGCTCACCAGAAAGGGAGGTGGGGACCCAGTACTTC.

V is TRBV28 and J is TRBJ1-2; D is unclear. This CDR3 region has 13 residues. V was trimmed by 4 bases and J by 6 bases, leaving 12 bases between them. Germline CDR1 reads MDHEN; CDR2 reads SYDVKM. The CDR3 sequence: CASSSTSLHGYTF. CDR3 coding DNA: TGTGCCAGCAGTTCTACTTCTTTGCATGGCTACACCTTC.

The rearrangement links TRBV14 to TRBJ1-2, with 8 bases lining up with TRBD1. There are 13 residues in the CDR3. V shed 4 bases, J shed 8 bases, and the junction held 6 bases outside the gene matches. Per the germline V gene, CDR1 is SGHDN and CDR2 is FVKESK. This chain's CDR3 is CASSPRTGKGYTF. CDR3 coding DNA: TGTGCCAGCAGCCCTCGGACAGGGAAGGGCTACACCTTC.

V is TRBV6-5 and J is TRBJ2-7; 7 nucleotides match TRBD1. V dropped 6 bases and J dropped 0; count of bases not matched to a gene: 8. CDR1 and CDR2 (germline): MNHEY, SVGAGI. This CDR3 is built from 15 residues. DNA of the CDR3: TGTGCCAGCAGATTCCTTGGGGACAGCTCCTACGAGCAGTACTTC. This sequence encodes CASRFLGDSSYEQYF.

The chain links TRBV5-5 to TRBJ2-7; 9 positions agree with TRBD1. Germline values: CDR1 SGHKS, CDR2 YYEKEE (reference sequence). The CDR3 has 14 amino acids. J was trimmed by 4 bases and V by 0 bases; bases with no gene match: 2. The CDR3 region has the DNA TGTGCCAGCAGCTTGGCGGGACAGGGATACGAGCAGTACTTC. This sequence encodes CASSLAGQGYEQYF.

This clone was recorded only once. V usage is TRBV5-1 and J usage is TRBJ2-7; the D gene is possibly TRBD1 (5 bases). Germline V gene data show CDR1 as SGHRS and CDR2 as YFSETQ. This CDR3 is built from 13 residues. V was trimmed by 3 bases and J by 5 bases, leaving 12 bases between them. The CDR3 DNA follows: TGCGCCAGCAGCTGGCAGGGTACCGACGAGCAGTACTTC. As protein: CASSWQGTDEQYF.

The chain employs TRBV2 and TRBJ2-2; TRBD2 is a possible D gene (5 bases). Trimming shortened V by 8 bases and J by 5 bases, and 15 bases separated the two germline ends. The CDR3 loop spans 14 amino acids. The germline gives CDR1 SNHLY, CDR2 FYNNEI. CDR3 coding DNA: TGTGCCAGCCCCACGGCGGGTAGAACCGGGGAGCTGTTTTTT. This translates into CASPTAGRTGELFF.

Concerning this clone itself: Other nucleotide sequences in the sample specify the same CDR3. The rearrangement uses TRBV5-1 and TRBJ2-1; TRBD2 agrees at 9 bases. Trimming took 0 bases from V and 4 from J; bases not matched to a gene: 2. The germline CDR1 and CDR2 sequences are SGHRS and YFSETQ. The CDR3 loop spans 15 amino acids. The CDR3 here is CASSLGSGSYNEQFF. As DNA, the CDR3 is TGCGCCAGCAGCTTGGGTAGCGGGAGTTACAATGAGCAGTTCTTC.

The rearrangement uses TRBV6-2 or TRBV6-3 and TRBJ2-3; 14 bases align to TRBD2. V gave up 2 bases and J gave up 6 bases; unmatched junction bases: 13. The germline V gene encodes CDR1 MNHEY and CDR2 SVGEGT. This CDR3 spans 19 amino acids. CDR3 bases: TGTGCCAGCAGTTACCCCGGGACTAGCGGGAGCTTCATTTACGATACGCAGTATTTT. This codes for CASSYPGTSGSFIYDTQYF.

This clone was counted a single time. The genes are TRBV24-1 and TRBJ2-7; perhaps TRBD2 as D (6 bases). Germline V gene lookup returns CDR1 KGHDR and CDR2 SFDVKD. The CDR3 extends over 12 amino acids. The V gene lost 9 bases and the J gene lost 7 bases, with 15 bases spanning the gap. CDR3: CATVSGGGEQYF. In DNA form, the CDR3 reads TGTGCCACCGTTTCCGGGGGTGGGGAGCAGTACTTC.

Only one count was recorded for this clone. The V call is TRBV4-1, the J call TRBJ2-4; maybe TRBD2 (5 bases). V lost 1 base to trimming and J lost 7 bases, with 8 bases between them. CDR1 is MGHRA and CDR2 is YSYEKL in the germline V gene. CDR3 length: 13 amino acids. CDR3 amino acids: CASSQGPGNIQYF. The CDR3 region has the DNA TGCGCCAGCAGCCAAGGGCCGGGGAACATTCAGTACTTC.

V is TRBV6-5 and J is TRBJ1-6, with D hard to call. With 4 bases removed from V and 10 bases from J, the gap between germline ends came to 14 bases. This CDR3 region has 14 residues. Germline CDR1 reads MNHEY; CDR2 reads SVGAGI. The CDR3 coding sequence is TGTGCCAGCAGTTCGACACGGCGGGAGTCACCCCTCCACTTT. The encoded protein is CASSSTRRESPLHF.

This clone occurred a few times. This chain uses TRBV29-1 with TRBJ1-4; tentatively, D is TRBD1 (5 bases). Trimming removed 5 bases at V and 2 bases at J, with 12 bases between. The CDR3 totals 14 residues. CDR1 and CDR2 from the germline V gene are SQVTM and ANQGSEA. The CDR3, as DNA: TGCAGCGTTCAGCAGGGATCGACTAATGAAAAACTGTTTTTT. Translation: CSVQQGSTNEKLFF. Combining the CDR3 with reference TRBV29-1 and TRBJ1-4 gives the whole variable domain SAVISQKPSRDICQRGTSLTIQCQVDSQVTMMFWYRQQPGQSLTLIATANQGSEATYESGFVIDKFPISRPNLTFSTLTVSNMSPEDSSIYLCSVQQGSTNEKLFFGSGTQLSVL.

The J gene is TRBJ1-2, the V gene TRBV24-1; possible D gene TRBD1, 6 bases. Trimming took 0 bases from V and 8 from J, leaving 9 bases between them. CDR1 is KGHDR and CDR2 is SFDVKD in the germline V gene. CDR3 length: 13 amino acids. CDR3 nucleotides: TGTGCCACCAGTGATTTGAGGGGGAGAGGCTACACCTTC. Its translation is CATSDLRGRGYTF.

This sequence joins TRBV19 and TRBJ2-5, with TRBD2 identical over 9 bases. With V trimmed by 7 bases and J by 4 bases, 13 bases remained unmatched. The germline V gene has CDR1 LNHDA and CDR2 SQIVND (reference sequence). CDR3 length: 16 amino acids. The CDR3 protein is CASTRGSGSGGETQYF. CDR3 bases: TGTGCCAGTACCCGGGGTAGCGGGAGTGGAGGAGAGACCCAGTACTTC.

The DNA of the CDR3 is TGCAGCGCTTCCGGGGAGAGGGGGATTCGCTCTGGAAACACCATATATTTT. Protein product: CSASGERGIRSGNTIYF. The V and J genes are TRBV29-1 and TRBJ1-3; tentative D call: TRBD1 (6 bases). Per germline, CDR1 SQVTM and CDR2 ANQGSEA. V lost 7 bases and J 0 bases, leaving 22 bases between the germline ends. The CDR3 runs 17 residues.

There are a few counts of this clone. In nucleotides, the CDR3 is TGTGCCAGCAGTGGTCTAGCGGGTAAAGAGACCCAGTACTTC. Translated: CASSGLAGKETQYF. J is TRBJ2-5 and V is TRBV2; 8 bases are a match to TRBD2. The CDR3 length is 14 residues. The V and J ends lost 4 bases and 3 bases, in that order; junction bases with no gene match: 4. Per the germline V gene, CDR1 is SNHLY and CDR2 is FYNNEI.

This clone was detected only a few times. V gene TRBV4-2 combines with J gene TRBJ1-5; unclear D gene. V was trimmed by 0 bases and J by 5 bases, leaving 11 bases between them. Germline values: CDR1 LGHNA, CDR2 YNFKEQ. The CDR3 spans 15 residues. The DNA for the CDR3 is TGTGCCAGCAGCCAAGAAGAGGGTCCCCATCAGCCCCAGCATTTT. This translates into CASSQEEGPHQPQHF.